The source of this T cell receptor (beta chain) is a study of blood T cell repertoires in COVID-19. Study background: In each case, the material was cDNA or gDNA derived from T cells, B-cell-depleted T cells, or PBMCs.

As handled by the study authors: From reference gene primer amplification, estimates of nucleated cell counts were derived. Produced via immunoSEQ multiplex PCR; TCRdb's table is partial and in-frame only. V and J calls and clone size are those listed in that table; D and trimming were worked out from the DNA. The sample shows about 190,000 clones, about 85% of them seen only once. This TCR derives from a woman of 80 years or more with acute or convalescent COVID-19. The sequencing input was peripheral blood.

CDR3 nucleotides: TGTGCCAGCTCACCCAGACAGGGTACGTCGAACACTGAAGCTTTCTTT. Its protein product is CASSPRQGTSNTEAFF. The chain uses TRBV18 and TRBJ1-1; 7 nucleotides align to TRBD1. Germline trimming cut 3 bases from V and 1 base from J; bases unmatched to any gene: 8. The CDR3 is 16 amino acids. Germline CDR1 reads KGHSH; CDR2 reads LQKENI.